The 5 T cell receptor beta chains below were found in one sample sequenced in a study of tumor-infiltrating lymphocytes in primary liver carcinoma. Co-extraction of both nucleic acids (RNA and DNA) used about 19-33 mg of unsorted bulk tissue. From around 500 ng of total RNA, TCR beta-specific cDNA was reverse-transcribed using a constant-region primer. Three nested multiplex PCR rounds, a slightly modified ARM-PCR, produced the libraries for TCR beta. For around 10 cycles apiece, the opening two PCR rounds ran with TRBV1-TRBV30 forward primers and a C-beta reverse primer. In TCRdb, the multiplex PCR reads were re-called with MiXCR into one record per CDR3 protein. Found here are 55,000 to 70,000 distinct CDR3 sequences, about two thirds of them singletons; the top ten hold around 50%. Sequencing was performed on liver tumor tissue from sampling region 2. Subset reported: tumor region T2, inferior pole. These receptors were obtained from a man aged 40-49 years with primary liver carcinoma and hepatitis B virus infection.

This clonotype showed up just once. V is TRBV7-8 and J is TRBJ1-1, with D uncertain. Trimming removed 5 bases from V and 5 bases from J, with 15 bases in between. CDR3 length: 14 residues. The germline gives CDR1 SGHVS, CDR2 FQNEAQ. The CDR3 reads CASSLVWESTEAFF. The CDR3 bases are TGTGCCAGCAGCCTTGTCTGGGAATCGACTGAAGCTTTCTTT.

This clonotype appeared once. The chain links TRBV28 to TRBJ2-7; 9 bases are shared with TRBD2. The trim removed 3 bases at V and 0 bases at J, leaving 12 bases unmatched. Germline V gene data show CDR1 as MDHEN and CDR2 as SYDVKM. This CDR3 comprises 18 residues. Here the CDR3 DNA reads TGTGCCAGCAGTTTTTTGATTAGCGGGAGCGTAACCTCCTACGAGCAGTACTTC. Its protein is CASSFLISGSVTSYEQYF. Based on the CDR3 plus reference TRBV28 and TRBJ2-7, the full variable domain is DVKVTQSSRYLVKRTGEKVFLECVQDMDHENMFWYRQDPGLGLRLIYFSYDVKMKEKGDIPEGYSVSREKKERFSLILESASTNQTSMYLCASSFLISGSVTSYEQYFGPGTRLTVT.

A word on this clonotype: One junction end does not reproduce the germline sequence, and a read error may be involved. J is TRBJ1-1 and V is TRBV4-1; maybe TRBD1 (6 bases). Germline V gene lookup returns CDR1 MGHRA and CDR2 YSYEKL. The CDR3 contains 14 residues. This CDR3 is CASSHRGAAAEPIF. The CDR3 DNA reads TGCGCCAGCAGCCATCGGGGGGCGGCGGCTGAACCTATCTTT.

Concerning this clonotype itself: At one boundary the junction diverges from the germline segment, which might be a read error. The chain has TRBV11-2 and TRBJ2-5; the D is unclear. Germline loops: CDR1 SGHAT, CDR2 FQNNGV. The CDR3 has 15 amino acids. CDR3 loop: CTSSLGMGSQETQYF. CDR3 DNA sequence: TGTACCAGCAGTTTAGGAATGGGCAGTCAAGAGACCCAGTACTTC. The full variable domain, completed using reference TRBV11-2 and TRBJ2-5, is EAGVAQSPRYKIIEKRQSVAFWCNPISGHATLYWYQQILGQGPKLLIQFQNNGVVDDSQLPKDRFSAERLKGVDSTLKIQPAKLEDSAVYLCTSSLGMGSQETQYFGPGTRLLVL.

The chain combines TRBV6-2 or TRBV6-3 with TRBJ1-2; no clear D gene. Trimming pared 2 bases from V and 9 bases from J, leaving 22 bases between. There are 16 residues in the CDR3. The germline gives CDR1 MNHEY, CDR2 SVGEGT. CDR3 bases: TGTGCCAGCAGTTACCCCGGGGTGGGCTCCGGAGGTTGCTACACCTTC. Protein sequence: CASSYPGVGSGGCYTF.